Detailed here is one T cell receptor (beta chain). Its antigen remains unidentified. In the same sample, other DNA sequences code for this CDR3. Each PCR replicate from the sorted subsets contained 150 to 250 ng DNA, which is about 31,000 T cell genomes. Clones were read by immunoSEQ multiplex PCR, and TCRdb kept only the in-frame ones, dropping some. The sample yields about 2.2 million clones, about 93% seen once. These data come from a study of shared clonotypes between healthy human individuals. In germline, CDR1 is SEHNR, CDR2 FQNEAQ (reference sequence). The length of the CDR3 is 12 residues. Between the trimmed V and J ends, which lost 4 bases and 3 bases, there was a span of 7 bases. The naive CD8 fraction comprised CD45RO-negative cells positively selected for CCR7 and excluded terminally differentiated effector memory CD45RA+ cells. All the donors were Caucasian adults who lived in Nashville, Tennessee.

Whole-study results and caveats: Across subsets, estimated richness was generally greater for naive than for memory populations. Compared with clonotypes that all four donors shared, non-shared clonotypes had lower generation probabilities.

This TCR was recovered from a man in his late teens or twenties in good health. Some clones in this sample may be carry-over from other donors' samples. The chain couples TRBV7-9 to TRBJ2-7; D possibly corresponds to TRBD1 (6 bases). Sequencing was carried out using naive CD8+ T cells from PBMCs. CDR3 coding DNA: TGTGCCAGCAGCTCGACAGGCTACGAGCAGTACTTC. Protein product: CASSSTGYEQYF.